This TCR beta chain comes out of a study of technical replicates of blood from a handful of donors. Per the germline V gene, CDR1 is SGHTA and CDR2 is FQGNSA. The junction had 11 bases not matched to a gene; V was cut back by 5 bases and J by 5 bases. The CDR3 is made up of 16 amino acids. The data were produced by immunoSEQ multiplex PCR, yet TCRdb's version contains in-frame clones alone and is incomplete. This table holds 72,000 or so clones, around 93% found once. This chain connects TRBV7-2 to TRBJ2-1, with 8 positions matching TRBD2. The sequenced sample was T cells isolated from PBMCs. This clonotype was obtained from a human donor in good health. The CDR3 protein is CASSLARTSQDNEQFF. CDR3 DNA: TGTGCCAGCAGCCTCGCGAGGACTAGCCAGGACAATGAGCAGTTCTTC.